The 14 T cell receptor beta chains presented below share a single source sample, sequenced in a study of pediatric ulcerative colitis. Sequenced by immunoSEQ multiplex PCR; TCRdb stores in-frame clones only, minus some. The sample carries 10,000 or so clones, over 75% recorded once. Sequenced material: blood. The source of these receptors is a girl between 10 and 17 years old with moderate ulcerative colitis.

The chain has TRBV5-4 and TRBJ2-1, with TRBD2 as a possible D gene (6 bases). Germline V CDR1 and CDR2: SGHNT, YYREEE (reference sequence). The V end lost 4 bases, the J end lost 2 bases, and 13 bases lay between the germline ends. CDR3 length: 15 amino acids. CDR3 coding DNA: TGTGCCAGCAGCCAGGAGGGGTTGCCCTACAATGAGCAGTTCTTC. It specifies CASSQEGLPYNEQFF. Drawing the rest from reference TRBV5-4 and TRBJ2-1, the complete variable domain is ETGVTQSPTHLIKTRGQQVTLRCSSQSGHNTVSWYQQALGQGPQFIFQYYREEENGRGNFPPRFSGLQFPNYSSELNVNALELDDSALYLCASSQEGLPYNEQFFGPGTRLTVL.

The chain links TRBV10-3 to TRBJ2-1; D uncertain. V was trimmed by 10 bases and J by 7 bases, leaving 8 bases between them. This CDR3 has 10 residues. CDR1 ENHRY and CDR2 SYGVKD come from the germline V gene. CDR3 bases: TGTGCCACTACGCATAATGAGCAGTTCTTC. This codes for CATTHNEQFF.

This sequence joins TRBV7-6 and TRBJ2-7; D not resolved. Germline V gene lookup returns CDR1 SGHVS and CDR2 FNYEAQ. The CDR3 length is 14 residues. Trimming left V 5 bases short and J 0 bases short, with 11 bases between. The DNA of the CDR3 is TGTGCCAGCAGCCCCCTTGAGGACTCCTACGAGCAGTACTTC. It encodes CASSPLEDSYEQYF.

The chain couples TRBV21-1 to TRBJ2-1; TRBD1 was called by the table and not checked on the DNA. TRBV21-1 corresponds to a pseudogene. The CDR3 totals 15 residues. The CDR3 coding sequence is TGTGCCAGCAGTCCGGTTAGATGCCGCCCAGGGGAGCAGTTCTTC. This sequence encodes CASSPVRCRPGEQFF.

The J gene is TRBJ2-2, the V gene TRBV7-8; D gene uncertain. Trimming pared 5 bases from V and 6 bases from J, leaving 13 bases between. The CDR3 runs 14 residues. Looked up from germline, CDR1 is SGHVS and CDR2 is FQNEAQ. In DNA, the CDR3 is TGTGCCAGCAGCAGACGGATTAGCTCCGGGGAGCTGTTTTTT. It encodes CASSRRISSGELFF. Full variable domain (missing parts from reference TRBV7-8 and TRBJ2-2): GAGVSQSPRYKVAKRGQDVALRCDPISGHVSLFWYQQALGQGPEFLTYFQNEAQLDKSGLPSDRFFAERPEGSVSTLKIQRTQQEDSAVYLCASSRRISSGELFFGEGSRLTVL.

The V gene is TRBV28, the J gene TRBJ2-2; 9 bases match TRBD2. V shed 4 bases and J 7 bases; nucleotides not matched to a gene: 10. Germline V lookup: CDR1 MDHEN, CDR2 SYDVKM. The CDR3 is made up of 16 amino acids. CDR3 coding DNA: TGTGCCAGCAGTTCTCCGGGACTAGCAGGAAGCGGGGAGCTGTTTTTT. This translates into CASSSPGLAGSGELFF.

This clone was seen a single time. The CDR3 here is CASSVAPNNEQFF. The CDR3 DNA reads as TGTGCCAGCAGCGTAGCGCCGAACAATGAGCAGTTCTTC. The V call is TRBV9, the J call TRBJ2-1; D gene ambiguous. Germline V gene sequence: CDR1 SGDLS, CDR2 YYNGEE. V was pared by 0 bases and J by 5 bases, with 6 bases between. CDR3 length equals 13 residues. Using reference TRBV9 and TRBJ2-1 for the parts outside the CDR3, the full variable domain is DSGVTQTPKHLITATGQRVTLRCSPRSGDLSVYWYQQSLDQGLQFLIQYYNGEERAKGNILERFSAQQFPDLHSELNLSSLELGDSALYFCASSVAPNNEQFFGPGTRLTVL.

V is TRBV7-6 and J is TRBJ1-1; 7 nucleotides match TRBD1. There are 14 residues in the CDR3. The trim removed 5 bases at V and 0 bases at J, leaving 3 bases unmatched. Germline CDR1 reads SGHVS; CDR2 reads FNYEAQ. CDR3 in DNA: TGTGCCAGCAGCCCTGACAGGGTGAACACTGAAGCTTTCTTT. The encoded protein is CASSPDRVNTEAFF. Looking up the rest from reference TRBV7-6 and TRBJ1-1 gives the full variable domain: GAGVSQSPRYKVTKRGQDVALRCDPISGHVSLYWYRQALGQGPEFLTYFNYEAQQDKSGLPNDRFSAERPEGSISTLTIQRTEQRDSAMYRCASSPDRVNTEAFFGQGTRLTVV.

V gene TRBV4-1 combines with J gene TRBJ1-4; D unclear. V gave up 4 bases and J gave up 4 bases, with 13 bases separating them. This CDR3 contains 15 residues. From germline, CDR1 is MGHRA and CDR2 YSYEKL. Written as DNA, the CDR3 is TGCGCCAGCAGCCGCCGAGTGGGAGGTAATGAAAAACTGTTTTTT. Encoded protein: CASSRRVGGNEKLFF.

This clone was recorded once. This chain uses TRBV27 with TRBJ2-7; D unresolved. The CDR3 is 13 amino acids. CDR1 and CDR2 (germline): MNHEY, SMNVEV (reference sequence). Trimming left V 5 bases short and J 2 bases short, with 10 bases between. The CDR3 DNA is TGTGCCAGCAGTCGGGCGACTCCCTACGAGCAGTACTTC. As protein: CASSRATPYEQYF.

This clone was counted once. This chain links TRBV6-5 with TRBJ2-2, with D perhaps matching TRBD1 (6 bases). The CDR3 has 15 residues. Germline CDR1 reads MNHEY; CDR2 reads SVGAGI. Trimming took 6 bases from V and 2 from J, leaving 13 bases between them. The CDR3 spells CASRPPGQNTGELFF. CDR3 bases: TGTGCCAGCAGGCCGCCGGGACAAAACACCGGGGAGCTGTTTTTT.

V is TRBV18 and J is TRBJ2-1, with D possibly matching TRBD2 (5 bases). The V end was cut by 5 bases, the J end by 7 bases, with 12 bases between. CDR3 size: 13 residues. From germline, CDR1 is KGHSH and CDR2 LQKENI. CDR3 region: CASSDGVGNEQFF. In DNA, the CDR3 is TGTGCCAGCTCAGACGGGGTGGGGAATGAGCAGTTCTTC.

In its sample, this clone was seen once. The V and J genes are TRBV11-2 and TRBJ1-1; D unclear. Germline loops: CDR1 SGHAT, CDR2 FQNNGV. The CDR3 is made up of 16 amino acids. Between the trimmed V and J ends, which lost 0 bases and 6 bases, there was a span of 17 bases. CDR3 loop: CASSLDQVDAGSEAFF. The CDR3 DNA is TGTGCCAGCAGCTTAGATCAGGTGGATGCGGGGTCTGAAGCTTTCTTT.

The chain couples TRBV19 to TRBJ2-1; D is ambiguous. CDR3 length equals 12 residues. Germline assignment: CDR1 LNHDA and CDR2 SQIVND (reference sequence). Trimming left V 6 bases short and J 0 bases short, with 3 bases between. This CDR3 is CASRGSYNEQFF. DNA for the CDR3: TGTGCCAGTAGGGGCTCCTACAATGAGCAGTTCTTC.